This T cell receptor beta chain was recorded in a study of T cell responses to AZD1222 COVID-19 vaccine. The study, taken as a whole, reports: Seropositive AZD1222 recipients at baseline numbered only five or six. Clonal diversity was possibly underestimated, and white British individuals and females predominated among donors. Following two doses of AZD1222, Spike-specific TCR breadth and depth rose.

Pooling covered second doses at about 4 or about 12 weeks. Germline trimming cut 4 bases from V and 7 bases from J; bases unmatched to any gene: 14. The CDR3 covers 18 residues. Germline CDR1 and CDR2: SGHNT and YYREEE (reference sequence). Data came from immunoSEQ multiplex PCR; TCRdb stores just in-frame clones and leaves some out. The sample contains 50,000 or so clones, approximately 89% of which appear only once. Remarks on this clone: The target antigen is unknown.

The V gene is TRBV5-4, the J gene TRBJ2-7, with 16 positions matching TRBD2. The specimen comprised peripheral blood, sampled 28 days after the second AZD1222 dose. This clonotype was obtained from an adult who received the AZD1222 COVID-19 vaccine. The CDR3: CASSPGLAGGQTAREQYF. CDR3 coding DNA: TGTGCCAGCAGCCCGGGACTAGCGGGAGGGCAGACGGCTCGGGAGCAGTACTTC. Looking up the rest from reference TRBV5-4 and TRBJ2-7 gives the full variable domain: ETGVTQSPTHLIKTRGQQVTLRCSSQSGHNTVSWYQQALGQGPQFIFQYYREEENGRGNFPPRFSGLQFPNYSSELNVNALELDDSALYLCASSPGLAGGQTAREQYFGPGTRLTVT.